One and the same sample provided the 32 T cell receptor beta chains below, sequenced in a study of graft-versus-host responses after intestinal transplantation. TCRdb keeps only in-frame clones here, not all; method: immunoSEQ multiplex PCR. The table has about 120,000 clones, around nine tenths seen once; the top ten hold about 0.18%. These receptors have no known antigen. Material: unstimulated CD4+ T cells sorted from spleen or lymph node cells, obtained before intestinal transplant. The receptors originated from a human donor who received an intestinal transplant.

This chain uses TRBV5-1 with TRBJ1-6, with unresolved D. V lost 0 bases to trimming and J lost 9 bases, with 19 bases between them. Germline values: CDR1 SGHRS, CDR2 YFSETQ. This CDR3 spans 17 amino acids. For the CDR3, the DNA is TGCGCCAGCAGCTTGGGTGAGGGTCCGAGAGATTTTTCACCCCTCCACTTT. This sequence encodes CASSLGEGPRDFSPLHF.

This chain uses TRBV7-8 with TRBJ1-2, with 8 bases matching TRBD1. This CDR3 has 16 amino acids. Looked up from germline, CDR1 is SGHVS and CDR2 is FQNEAQ. Losses at the gene ends were 4 bases for V and 8 bases for J; bases not matched to a gene: 15. CDR3 bases: TGTGCCAGCAGCTCTACCCCAGGGACAGGAGGAAAAGGCTACACCTTC. Its protein product is CASSSTPGTGGKGYTF. Full variable domain (missing parts from reference TRBV7-8 and TRBJ1-2): GAGVSQSPRYKVAKRGQDVALRCDPISGHVSLFWYQQALGQGPEFLTYFQNEAQLDKSGLPSDRFFAERPEGSVSTLKIQRTQQEDSAVYLCASSSTPGTGGKGYTFGSGTRLTVV.

This chain connects TRBV9 to TRBJ2-1; 7 bases map to TRBD2. Germline CDR1 reads SGDLS; CDR2 reads YYNGEE. V lost 0 bases, J lost 6 bases, and 0 bases stayed unmatched. The CDR3 sequence is 13 residues long. The CDR3 loop is CASSVAGGNEQFF. The CDR3 DNA reads TGTGCCAGCAGCGTAGCGGGGGGCAATGAGCAGTTCTTC.

The rearrangement joins TRBV28 to TRBJ1-2; 7 bases line up with TRBD1. V shed 6 bases, J shed 4 bases, and the junction held 5 bases outside the gene matches. This CDR3 is built from 13 residues. Germline values: CDR1 MDHEN, CDR2 SYDVKM. In DNA form, the CDR3 reads TGTGCCAGCAGCCCCGGGACAGTCTATGGCTACACCTTC. It encodes CASSPGTVYGYTF.

The chain links TRBV6-5 to TRBJ2-7; 8 bases align to TRBD1. V shed 6 bases and J 2 bases; nucleotides not matched to a gene: 9. CDR3 length: 15 residues. Germline V gene data show CDR1 as MNHEY and CDR2 as SVGAGI. The CDR3: CASRPDRAQTYEQYF. The CDR3 DNA follows: TGTGCCAGCAGGCCGGACAGGGCCCAAACCTACGAGCAGTACTTC.

As to this clone: The junction does not match germline at one end; this may be a read error. V gene TRBV18 combines with J gene TRBJ2-2, with 9 bases aligning to TRBD2. The CDR3 runs to 16 residues. CDR1 is KGHSH, CDR2 LQKENI, per germline. The CDR3 spells CASSRLTSGRPGEPFF. CDR3 DNA: TGTGCCAGCTCACGGTTGACTAGCGGTCGGCCCGGGGAGCCGTTTTTT.

The chain employs TRBV7-4 and TRBJ1-5, with a tentative D call TRBD1 (5 bases). Germline V lookup: CDR1 SGHVT, CDR2 SQSDAQ. Trimming shortened V by 7 bases and J by 0 bases, and 22 bases separated the two germline ends. CDR3 length equals 18 residues. CDR3 sequence: CASIAPWGSYNSNQPQHF. The CDR3 bases are TGTGCCAGCATCGCGCCCTGGGGCAGCTATAATAGCAATCAGCCCCAGCATTTT. The whole variable domain, remainder taken from reference TRBV7-4 and TRBJ1-5, is GAGVSQSPRYKVAKRGRDVALRCDSISGHVTLYWYRQTLGQGSEVLTYSQSDAQRDKSGRPSGRFSAERPERSVSTLKIQRTEQGDSAVYLCASIAPWGSYNSNQPQHFGDGTRLSIL.

The chain is built from TRBV6-1 and TRBJ1-1, with 7 bases identical to TRBD1. The CDR3 has 14 amino acids. Germline CDR1 reads MNHNS; CDR2 reads SASEGT. Unmatched junction bases numbered 0, after V lost 2 bases and J lost 0 bases. CDR3 DNA: TGTGCCAGCAGTGAACAGGGGGTGAACACTGAAGCTTTCTTT. As protein: CASSEQGVNTEAFF.

The V and J genes are TRBV10-2 and TRBJ1-5, with a weak D call TRBD1 (5 bases). V lost 6 bases and J lost 4, with 19 bases in between. Germline lookup yields CDR1 WSHSY and CDR2 SAAADI. CDR3 size: 16 residues. The CDR3 loop reads CASRGSGLRLNQPQHF. As DNA, the CDR3 is TGCGCCAGCAGAGGCTCGGGACTCAGGTTGAATCAGCCCCAGCATTTT.

The chain uses TRBV11-2 and TRBJ2-5; 8 bases are shared with TRBD2. Germline lookup yields CDR1 SGHAT and CDR2 FQNNGV. This CDR3 has 16 amino acids. V was clipped by 0 bases and J by 7 bases; unmatched bases: 10. In DNA, the CDR3 is TGTGCCAGCAGCTTAGATCCGGGACTAGGTCAGGGGACCCAGTACTTC. Protein sequence: CASSLDPGLGQGTQYF.

Only a few counts were recorded for this clone. The rearrangement joins TRBV4-1 to TRBJ1-6; perhaps TRBD1 as D (6 bases). Per the germline V gene, CDR1 is MGHRA and CDR2 is YSYEKL. Trimming removed 0 bases from V and 0 bases from J, with 21 bases in between. The CDR3 extends over 21 amino acids. CDR3 nucleotides: TGCGCCAGCAGCCAAGATTTCCCGCTCTCAGGGACAAGCTCCTATAATTCACCCCTCCACTTT. Protein product: CASSQDFPLSGTSSYNSPLHF.

The gene calls are TRBV4-1 and TRBJ2-7, with 11 positions matching TRBD1. J was trimmed by 4 bases and V by 4 bases; bases with no gene match: 6. This CDR3 has 15 amino acids. Germline V CDR1 and CDR2: MGHRA, YSYEKL. The CDR3, as DNA: TGCGCCAGCAGCCGGGACAGGGGGATTAATTACGAGCAGTACTTC. It encodes CASSRDRGINYEQYF.

The gene calls are TRBV6-1 and TRBJ2-7; 7 bases align to TRBD1. The CDR3 length is 15 residues. V was clipped by 2 bases and J by 6 bases; unmatched bases: 10. Germline CDR1 reads MNHNS; CDR2 reads SASEGT. The DNA for the CDR3 is TGTGCCAGCAGTGAACCCCCTGGACAGGTGGGCGAGCAGTACTTC. Residues: CASSEPPGQVGEQYF.

The J gene is TRBJ1-6, the V gene TRBV27; 8 bases agree with TRBD1. V gave up 3 bases and J gave up 6 bases; unmatched junction bases: 4. Germline-derived CDR1 and CDR2 are MNHEY and SMNVEV (reference sequence). The CDR3 has 15 residues. The CDR3 loop reads CASSLPGQGNSPLHF. The DNA of the CDR3 is TGTGCCAGCAGTTTGCCCGGACAGGGTAATTCACCCCTCCACTTT.

V usage is TRBV19 and J usage is TRBJ1-1; 7 positions agree with TRBD1. The germline V gene encodes CDR1 LNHDA and CDR2 SQIVND (reference sequence). The CDR3 has 18 residues. The V segment lost 1 base and the J segment 3 bases; nucleotides outside the gene matches: 14. CDR3 amino acids: CASSIVPGDSPRDTEAFF. In DNA form, the CDR3 reads TGTGCCAGTAGTATAGTGCCCGGGGACAGTCCCAGGGACACTGAAGCTTTCTTT.

This chain joins TRBV27 and TRBJ1-1; D perhaps matches TRBD1 (6 bases). Germline assignment: CDR1 MNHEY and CDR2 SMNVEV (reference sequence). Trimming pared 3 bases from V and 4 bases from J, leaving 15 bases between. This CDR3 region has 15 residues. The CDR3 region is CASSFRGPRGTEAFF. DNA for the CDR3: TGTGCCAGCAGTTTCAGGGGCCCTCGGGGCACTGAAGCTTTCTTT.

This rearrangement joins TRBV11-3 to TRBJ2-3; 8 nucleotides match TRBD2. Germline V gene sequence: CDR1 SGHNT, CDR2 YENEEA. The junction had 6 bases not matched to a gene; V was cut back by 5 bases and J by 2 bases. The CDR3 length is 15 residues. As DNA, the CDR3 is TGTGCCAGCAGCCAACACGGGGGGGACACAGATACGCAGTATTTT. Translating gives CASSQHGGDTDTQYF.

V and J are TRBV4-2 and TRBJ2-5, with 9 bases lining up with TRBD1. Losses at the gene ends were 8 bases for V and 4 bases for J; bases not matched to a gene: 8. The CDR3 runs 14 residues. The germline V gene encodes CDR1 LGHNA and CDR2 YNFKEQ. CDR3 DNA: TGTGCCAGCGGGAAAACAGGGGGCGGAGAGACCCAGTACTTC. Protein: CASGKTGGGETQYF.

The CDR3: CASSLAVGTGELFF. CDR3 in DNA: TGTGCCAGCAGCTTGGCGGTTGGTACCGGGGAGCTGTTTTTT. V usage is TRBV5-4 and J usage is TRBJ2-2; the D is unclear. From germline, CDR1 is SGHNT and CDR2 YYREEE (reference sequence). The V and J ends lost 0 bases and 5 bases respectively, with 8 bases between them. This CDR3 spans 14 amino acids. The entire variable domain, with the rest obtained from reference TRBV5-4 and TRBJ2-2, is as follows: ETGVTQSPTHLIKTRGQQVTLRCSSQSGHNTVSWYQQALGQGPQFIFQYYREEENGRGNFPPRFSGLQFPNYSSELNVNALELDDSALYLCASSLAVGTGELFFGEGSRLTVL.

V usage is TRBV14 and J usage is TRBJ2-1; TRBD2 matches 7 bases. Trimming took 4 bases from V and 0 from J; bases not matched to a gene: 3. Germline loops: CDR1 SGHDN, CDR2 FVKESK. This CDR3 has 15 residues. The CDR3 sequence is CASSLWTSSYNEQFF. The CDR3 coding sequence is TGTGCCAGCAGCCTATGGACTAGCTCCTACAATGAGCAGTTCTTC.

This clone has a handful of counts. V and J are TRBV5-6 and TRBJ1-2; D is unclear. V lost 1 base and J 3 bases, leaving 4 bases between the germline ends. The CDR3 loop spans 12 amino acids. Per germline, CDR1 SGHDT and CDR2 YYEEEE. The CDR3 sequence is CASSLRDYGYTF. The CDR3 DNA follows: TGTGCCAGCAGCTTGCGGGACTATGGCTACACCTTC.

This chain uses TRBV27 with TRBJ2-5; TRBD1 is a possible D gene (6 bases). Trimming pared 5 bases from V and 4 bases from J, leaving 11 bases between. This CDR3 is built from 13 residues. Looked up from germline, CDR1 is MNHEY and CDR2 is SMNVEV (reference sequence). CDR3 DNA: TGTGCCAGCAGTGCACAGGGTCGAGAGACCCAGTACTTC. Translated: CASSAQGRETQYF.

The chain employs TRBV15 and TRBJ1-1; no firm D call. The CDR3 sequence is 13 residues long. From germline, CDR1 is LNHNV and CDR2 YYDKDF (reference sequence). Trimming pared 6 bases from V and 0 bases from J, leaving 8 bases between. For the CDR3, the DNA is TGTGCCACCAGAAGGGAGTTGAACACTGAAGCTTTCTTT. Translating it yields CATRRELNTEAFF.

The genes are TRBV20-1 and TRBJ1-4; D is undetermined. The length of the CDR3 is 11 residues. The V gene lost 1 base and the J gene lost 6 bases, with 3 bases spanning the gap. Looked up from germline, CDR1 is DFQATT and CDR2 is SNEGSKA (reference sequence). As DNA, the CDR3 is TGCAGTGCTAGAGTATATGAAAAACTGTTTTTT. Protein: CSARVYEKLFF.

V usage is TRBV7-6 and J usage is TRBJ2-7; the D is unclear. Germline V gene data show CDR1 as SGHVS and CDR2 as FNYEAQ. The V end was cut by 1 base, the J end by 0 bases, with 7 bases between. This CDR3 has 14 amino acids. Here the CDR3 reads CASSLGHSSYEQYF. Written as DNA, the CDR3 is TGTGCCAGCAGCTTAGGACACAGCTCCTACGAGCAGTACTTC.

The chain employs TRBV7-6 and TRBJ2-1; 7 positions agree with TRBD1. The CDR3 totals 15 residues. J lost 7 bases, V lost 5 bases, and 11 bases had no gene match. CDR1 and CDR2 (germline): SGHVS, FNYEAQ. For the CDR3, the DNA is TGTGCCAGCAGCCTACAGTGGGCAGGGGGTAATGAGCAGTTCTTC. Amino acid sequence: CASSLQWAGGNEQFF.

The V and J genes are TRBV30 and TRBJ2-1; 7 bases agree with TRBD2. V was pared by 4 bases and J by 4 bases, with 4 bases of the junction left unmatched. Germline lookup yields CDR1 GTSNPN and CDR2 SVGIG (reference sequence). The length of the CDR3 is 13 residues. The CDR3 region is CAWKGGIYNEQFF. The DNA for the CDR3 is TGTGCCTGGAAGGGAGGGATATACAATGAGCAGTTCTTC.

The chain joins TRBV5-1 to TRBJ1-2, with 8 bases lining up with TRBD1. Germline trimming cut 1 base from V and 5 bases from J; bases unmatched to any gene: 13. The CDR3 covers 17 residues. Germline values: CDR1 SGHRS, CDR2 YFSETQ. CDR3 amino acids: CASSLRTGKALGYGYTF. CDR3 DNA sequence: TGCGCCAGCAGCTTGAGGACAGGGAAAGCCCTGGGGTATGGCTACACCTTC.

The rearrangement links TRBV5-1 to TRBJ2-7, with TRBD2 matching 13 bases. Germline trimming cut 4 bases from V and 5 bases from J; bases unmatched to any gene: 6. The germline V gene encodes CDR1 SGHRS and CDR2 YFSETQ. This CDR3 region has 15 residues. The CDR3 coding sequence is TGCGCCAGCAGCCAAGGGACTAGCGGGAAAGACGAGCAGTACTTC. Encoded protein: CASSQGTSGKDEQYF.

CDR3 DNA sequence: TGTGCCAGCAAGGCAGGGTCGAATTCACCCCTCCACTTT. Translation: CASKAGSNSPLHF. The chain joins TRBV2 to TRBJ1-6, with D possibly matching TRBD1 (5 bases). Trimming stripped 7 bases from V and 7 bases from J, with 11 bases between. Per the germline V gene, CDR1 is SNHLY and CDR2 is FYNNEI. The CDR3 consists of 13 residues.

This clone was detected only once. The chain joins TRBV5-1 to TRBJ1-2; D unresolved. Trimming took off 0 bases at V and 8 bases at J, with 14 bases between the two ends. Germline loops: CDR1 SGHRS, CDR2 YFSETQ. The CDR3 sequence is 14 residues long. The CDR3 region has the DNA TGCGCCAGCAGCTTGGCCTATCCTTATGAGGGCTACACCTTC. Protein: CASSLAYPYEGYTF.

The J gene is TRBJ1-5, the V gene TRBV28; a possible D gene is TRBD1 (5 bases). Trimming stripped 0 bases from V and 5 bases from J, with 11 bases between. Germline CDR1 MDHEN, CDR2 SYDVKM. The CDR3 has 15 residues. The CDR3 sequence is CASSLWTVPHQPQHF. The DNA for the CDR3 is TGTGCCAGCAGTTTATGGACAGTGCCCCATCAGCCCCAGCATTTT.